The text below deals with one T cell receptor beta chain. The data belong to a study of blood T cell repertoires in COVID-19. The overall study: Samples came from the United States, Italy and Spain, spanning acute and convalescent COVID-19. PBMCs, B-cell-depleted T cells, or T cells provided the cDNA or gDNA that made up the material.

Method: immunoSEQ multiplex PCR; TCRdb's copy keeps in-frame clones and lacks some. The data hold approximately 470,000 clones, with approximately 90% observed a single time. The study drew participants aged roughly 18 to 95 years from some 25 US areas. CDR1 SEHNR and CDR2 FQNEAQ come from the germline V gene (reference sequence). The CDR3 spans 14 residues. Trimming took 6 bases from V and 3 from J; bases not matched to a gene: 8. The gene calls are TRBV7-9 and TRBJ2-7; TRBD1 matches 7 bases. What was sequenced was PBMCs or T cells enriched from blood (not recorded which). The source is a woman between 18 and 30 years old who had recovered from COVID-19. CDR3 sequence reads: CASRPSGQFYEQYF. CDR3 DNA sequence: TGTGCCAGCAGGCCCTCGGGACAGTTCTACGAGCAGTACTTC.